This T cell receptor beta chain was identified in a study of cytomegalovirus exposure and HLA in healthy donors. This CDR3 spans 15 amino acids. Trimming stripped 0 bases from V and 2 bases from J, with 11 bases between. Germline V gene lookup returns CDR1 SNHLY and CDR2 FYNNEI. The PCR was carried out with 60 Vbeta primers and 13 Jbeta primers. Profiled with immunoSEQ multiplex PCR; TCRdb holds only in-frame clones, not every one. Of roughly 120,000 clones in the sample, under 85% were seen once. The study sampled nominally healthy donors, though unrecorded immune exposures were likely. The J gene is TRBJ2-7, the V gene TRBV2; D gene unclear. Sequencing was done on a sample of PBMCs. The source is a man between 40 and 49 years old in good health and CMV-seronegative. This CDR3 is CASSEAVQAPYEQYF. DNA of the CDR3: TGTGCCAGCAGTGAAGCCGTGCAGGCGCCCTACGAGCAGTACTTC.